Described below is a single TCR beta chain sequence and its context. Only in-frame clones appear in the TCRdb table, and some are missing; sequencing was by immunoSEQ multiplex PCR. The sample yields fewer than 250,000 clones, nearly 95% seen once. CDR3 length equals 18 residues. From germline, CDR1 is GTSNPN and CDR2 SVGIG (reference sequence). With V trimmed by 1 base and J by 3 bases, 16 bases remained unmatched. This sample is part of a study of blood T cell repertoires in COVID-19. Study overall: There were acute and convalescent COVID-19 samples, and they came from the United States, Italy and Spain. The cDNA or gDNA used as material had been derived from T cells, B-cell-depleted T cells, or PBMCs.

The Seattle site enrolled patients during active infection and followed them longitudinally. The rearrangement joins TRBV30 to TRBJ2-5; 8 bases agree with TRBD1. This receptor was taken from a man aged 25 to 40 with COVID-19, enrolled during active disease. Material for sequencing was peripheral blood. The CDR3 protein is CAWSDGVYPRQGKETQYF. The CDR3 nucleotides are TGTGCCTGGAGTGATGGTGTGTACCCCCGACAGGGGAAAGAGACCCAGTACTTC.